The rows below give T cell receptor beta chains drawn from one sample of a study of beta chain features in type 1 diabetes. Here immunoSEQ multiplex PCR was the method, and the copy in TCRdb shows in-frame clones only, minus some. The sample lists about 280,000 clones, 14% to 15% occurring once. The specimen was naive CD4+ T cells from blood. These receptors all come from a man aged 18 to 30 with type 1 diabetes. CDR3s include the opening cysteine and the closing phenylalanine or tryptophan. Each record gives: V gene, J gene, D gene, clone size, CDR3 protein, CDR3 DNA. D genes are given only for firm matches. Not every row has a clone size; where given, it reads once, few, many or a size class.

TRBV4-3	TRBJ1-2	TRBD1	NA	CASSQPGQGILGYTF	TGCGCCAGCAGCCAACCGGGACAGGGGATACTTGGCTACACCTTC
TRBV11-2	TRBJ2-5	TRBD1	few	CASSYRQGARETQYF	TGTGCCAGCAGCTACCGACAGGGGGCTAGGGAGACCCAGTACTTC
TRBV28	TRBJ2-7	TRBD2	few	CASRTSGVYEQYF	TGTGCCAGTAGGACTAGCGGGGTCTACGAGCAGTACTTC
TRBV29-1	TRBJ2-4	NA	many	CSARRQGKNIQYF	TGCAGCGCCCGGCGGCAGGGCAAAAACATTCAGTACTTC
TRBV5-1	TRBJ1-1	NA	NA	CASSFLGGGNTEAFF	TGCGCCAGCAGCTTCTTGGGTGGAGGAAACACTGAAGCTTTCTTT
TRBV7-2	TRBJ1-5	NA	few	CASSFQGPGYFGNQPQHF	TGTGCCAGCAGCTTCCAGGGGCCGGGGTATTTTGGCAATCAGCCCCAGCATTTT
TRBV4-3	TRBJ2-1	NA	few	CASSRSPSVGSYNEQFF	TGCGCCAGCAGCCGGTCCCCTAGCGTTGGCTCCTACAATGAGCAGTTCTTC
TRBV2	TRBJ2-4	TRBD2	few	CASSGTRRDIQYF	TGTGCCAGCAGTGGGACTAGAAGAGACATTCAGTACTTC
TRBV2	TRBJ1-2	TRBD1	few	CASSGTGDIGYTF	TGTGCCAGCAGTGGAACAGGGGATATCGGCTACACCTTC
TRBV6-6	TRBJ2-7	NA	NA	CASSPGSYEQYF	TGTGCCAGCAGTCCCGGGTCCTACGAGCAGTACTTC
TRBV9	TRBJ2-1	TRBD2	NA	CASSPQTSTEQFF	TGTGCCAGCAGCCCGCAGACTAGCACTGAGCAGTTCTTC
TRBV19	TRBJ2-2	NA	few	CASSAQGSGELFF	TGTGCCAGTAGCGCACAGGGATCCGGGGAGCTGTTTTTT
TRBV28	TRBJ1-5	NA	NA	CASSLFLVGGQPQHF	TGTGCCAGCAGTTTATTCCTCGTAGGAGGTCAGCCCCAGCATTTT
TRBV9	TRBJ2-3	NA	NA	CASSVGLATDTQYF	TGTGCCAGCAGCGTAGGGCTAGCGACAGATACGCAGTATTTT
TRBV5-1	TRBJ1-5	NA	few	CASSLSGDQPQHF	TGCGCCAGCAGCTTGTCGGGGGATCAGCCCCAGCATTTT